This section outlines one TCR beta chain sequence together with its context. The CDR3 covers 15 residues. V lost 2 bases and J 0 bases, leaving 11 bases between the germline ends. CDR1 and CDR2 from the germline V gene are MDHEN and SYDVKM. This sample was included in a study of control samples from healthy donors and cancer patients. The assay was immunoSEQ multiplex PCR, and TCRdb's table has in-frame clones only and misses some. The sample comprises 150,000 to 200,000 clones, around 89% of which are singletons, and 1.2% to 1.5% rests with the top ten. This clonotype was obtained from a woman in her forties or fifties in good health. The sequencing sample was made of blood. The J gene is TRBJ2-7, the V gene TRBV28; tentative D call: TRBD1 (5 bases). This CDR3 is CASSLLWTPSYEQYF. CDR3 in DNA: TGTGCCAGCAGTTTACTCTGGACACCCTCCTACGAGCAGTACTTC.